The T cell receptor beta chain described here comes from a study of blood T cell repertoires in COVID-19. On the study more broadly: Specimens from acute and convalescent COVID-19 originated in the United States, Italy and Spain. The analysed material was cDNA or gDNA that came from T cells, B-cell-depleted T cells, or PBMCs.

V gave up 5 bases and J gave up 0 bases; unmatched junction bases: 8. CDR3 length: 17 amino acids. Per the germline V gene, CDR1 is MNHEY and CDR2 is SVGEGT. Under the authors' procedure: Nucleated cell number was recorded as an estimate derived from reference gene primer amplification. Libraries were prepared by immunoSEQ multiplex PCR; TCRdb keeps only in-frame clonotypes and omits some of them. V and J calls and clone size are given by that table; D and trimming were obtained from the DNA. Here the sample spans more than 350,000 clones, more than 70% being singletons. Seattle patient enrollment occurred during active infection, with longitudinal follow-up thereafter.

The rearrangement uses TRBV6-2 or TRBV6-3 and TRBJ2-1; 9 bases align to TRBD2. The sample consisted of peripheral blood. The TCR sequence derives from a woman under 40 with COVID-19, enrolled during active disease. CDR3 nucleotides: TGTGCCAGCAGTCCACTAGCGGGCCAAAGCTCCTACAATGAGCAGTTCTTC. This translates into CASSPLAGQSSYNEQFF.